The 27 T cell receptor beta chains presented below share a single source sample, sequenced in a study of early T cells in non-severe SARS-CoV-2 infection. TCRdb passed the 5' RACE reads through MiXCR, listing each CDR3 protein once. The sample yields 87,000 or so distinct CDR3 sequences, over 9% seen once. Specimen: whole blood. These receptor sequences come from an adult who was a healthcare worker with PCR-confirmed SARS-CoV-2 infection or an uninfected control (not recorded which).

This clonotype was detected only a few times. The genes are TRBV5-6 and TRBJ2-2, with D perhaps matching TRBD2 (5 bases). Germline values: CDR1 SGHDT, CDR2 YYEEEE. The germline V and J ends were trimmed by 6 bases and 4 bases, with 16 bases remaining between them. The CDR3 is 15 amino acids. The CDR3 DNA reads TGTGCCAGCACCCTCCCCGGGGATGGCACCGGGGAGCTGTTTTTT. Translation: CASTLPGDGTGELFF. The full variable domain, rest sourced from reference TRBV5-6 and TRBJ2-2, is DAGVTQSPTHLIKTRGQQVTLRCSPKSGHDTVSWYQQALGQGPQFIFQYYEEEERQRGNFPDRFSGHQFPNYSSELNVNALLLGDSALYLCASTLPGDGTGELFFGEGSRLTVL.

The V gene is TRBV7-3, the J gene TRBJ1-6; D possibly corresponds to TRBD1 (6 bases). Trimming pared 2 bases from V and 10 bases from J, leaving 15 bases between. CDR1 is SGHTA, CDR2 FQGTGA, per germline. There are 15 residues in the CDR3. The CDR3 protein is CASSLSGVASSPLHF. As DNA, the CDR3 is TGTGCCAGCAGCTTATCAGGGGTCGCGAGCTCACCCCTCCACTTT.

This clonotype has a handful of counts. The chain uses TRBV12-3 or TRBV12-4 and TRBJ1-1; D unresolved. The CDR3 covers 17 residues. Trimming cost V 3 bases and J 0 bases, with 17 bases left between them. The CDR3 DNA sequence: TGTGCCAGCAGTTTCGTATTCGCCCGGGTCATGAACACTGAAGCTTTCTTT. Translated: CASSFVFARVMNTEAFF.

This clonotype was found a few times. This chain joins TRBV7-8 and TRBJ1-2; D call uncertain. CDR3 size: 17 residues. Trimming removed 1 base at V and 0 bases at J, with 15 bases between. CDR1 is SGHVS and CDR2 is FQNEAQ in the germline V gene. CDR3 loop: CASSLDTGLGANYGYTF. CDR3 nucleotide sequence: TGTGCCAGCAGCTTAGATACGGGTTTGGGAGCTAACTATGGCTACACCTTC.

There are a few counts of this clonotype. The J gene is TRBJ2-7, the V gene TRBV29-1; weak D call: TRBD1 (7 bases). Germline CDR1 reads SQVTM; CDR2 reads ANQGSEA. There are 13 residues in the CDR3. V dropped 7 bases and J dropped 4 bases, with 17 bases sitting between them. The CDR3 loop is CSARDSGRYEQYF. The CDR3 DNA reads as TGCAGCGCCCGGGACAGTGGGAGGTACGAGCAGTACTTC.

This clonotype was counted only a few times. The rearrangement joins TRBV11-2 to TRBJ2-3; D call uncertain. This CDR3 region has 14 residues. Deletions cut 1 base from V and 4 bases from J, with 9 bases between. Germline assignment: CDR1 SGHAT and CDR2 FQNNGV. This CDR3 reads CASSLGAGADTQYF. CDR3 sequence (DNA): TGTGCCAGCAGCTTAGGGGCTGGGGCAGATACGCAGTATTTT.

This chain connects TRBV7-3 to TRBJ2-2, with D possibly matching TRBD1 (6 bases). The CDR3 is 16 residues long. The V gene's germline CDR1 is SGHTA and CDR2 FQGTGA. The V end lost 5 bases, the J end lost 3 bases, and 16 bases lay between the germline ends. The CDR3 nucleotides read TGTGCCAGCAGCCCTCAGGGGCTCACGTACACCGGGGAGCTGTTTTTT. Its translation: CASSPQGLTYTGELFF.

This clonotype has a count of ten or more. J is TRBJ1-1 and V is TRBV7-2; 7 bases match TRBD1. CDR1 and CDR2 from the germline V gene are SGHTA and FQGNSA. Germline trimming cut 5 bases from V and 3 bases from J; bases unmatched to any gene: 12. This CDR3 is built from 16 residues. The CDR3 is CASSIRTGRGDTEAFF. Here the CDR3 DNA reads TGTGCCAGCAGCATCCGGACAGGTCGGGGGGACACTGAAGCTTTCTTT. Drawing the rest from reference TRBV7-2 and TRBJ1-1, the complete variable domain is GAGVSQSPSNKVTEKGKDVELRCDPISGHTALYWYRQSLGQGLEFLIYFQGNSAPDKSGLPSDRFSAERTGGSVSTLTIQRTQQEDSAVYLCASSIRTGRGDTEAFFGQGTRLTVV.

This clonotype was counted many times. CDR3 sequence (DNA): TGTGCCAGCAGCTGGGACAGGGGGCCAGATACGCAGTATTTT. The encoded protein is CASSWDRGPDTQYF. The J gene is TRBJ2-3, the V gene TRBV11-2; 12 bases agree with TRBD1. The CDR3 has 14 amino acids. Germline V gives CDR1 SGHAT, CDR2 FQNNGV. V trimming: 4 bases; J trimming: 4 bases; junction bases outside the gene matches: 0.

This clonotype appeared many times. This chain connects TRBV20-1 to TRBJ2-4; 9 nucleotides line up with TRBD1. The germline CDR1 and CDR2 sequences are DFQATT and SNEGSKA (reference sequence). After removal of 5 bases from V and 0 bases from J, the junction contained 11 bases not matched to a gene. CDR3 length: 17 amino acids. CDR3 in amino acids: CSAYIGTGTLAKNIQYF. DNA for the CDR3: TGCAGTGCTTATATCGGGACAGGGACGTTAGCCAAAAACATTCAGTACTTC.

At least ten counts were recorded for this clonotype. The chain's CDR3 is CASSYRDSINNEQFF. Written as DNA, the CDR3 is TGTGCCAGCAGTTACCGGGACAGCATAAACAATGAGCAGTTCTTC. The chain uses TRBV12-3 or TRBV12-4 and TRBJ2-1; 7 nucleotides align to TRBD1. V was pared by 4 bases and J by 5 bases, with 8 bases of the junction left unmatched. CDR3 size: 15 residues.

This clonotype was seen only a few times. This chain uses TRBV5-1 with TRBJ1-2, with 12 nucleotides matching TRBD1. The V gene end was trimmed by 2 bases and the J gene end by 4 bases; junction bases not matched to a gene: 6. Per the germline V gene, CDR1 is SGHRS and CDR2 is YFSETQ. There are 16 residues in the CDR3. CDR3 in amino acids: CASSFSPGQGAYGYTF. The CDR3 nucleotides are TGCGCCAGCAGCTTTTCTCCGGGACAGGGGGCCTATGGCTACACCTTC.

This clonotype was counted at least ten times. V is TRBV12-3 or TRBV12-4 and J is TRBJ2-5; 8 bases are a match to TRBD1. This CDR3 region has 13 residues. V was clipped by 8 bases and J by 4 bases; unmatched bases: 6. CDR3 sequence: CASAGGALETQYF. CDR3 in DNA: TGTGCCAGCGCAGGGGGCGCCTTAGAGACCCAGTACTTC.

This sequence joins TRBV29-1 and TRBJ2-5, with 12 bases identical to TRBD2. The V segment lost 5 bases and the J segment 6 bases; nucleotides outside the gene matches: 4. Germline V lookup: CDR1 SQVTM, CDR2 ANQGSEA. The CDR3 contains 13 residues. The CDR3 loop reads CSVMTSGSQTQYF. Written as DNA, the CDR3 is TGCAGCGTTATGACTAGCGGGAGTCAGACCCAGTACTTC.

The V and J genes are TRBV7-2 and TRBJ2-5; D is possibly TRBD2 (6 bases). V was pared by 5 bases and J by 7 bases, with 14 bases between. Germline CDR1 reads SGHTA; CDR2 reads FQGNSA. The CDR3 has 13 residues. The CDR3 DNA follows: TGTGCCAGCAGCCCCGGAGGGTTTGGGACCCAGTACTTC. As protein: CASSPGGFGTQYF. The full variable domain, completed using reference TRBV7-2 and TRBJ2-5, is GAGVSQSPSNKVTEKGKDVELRCDPISGHTALYWYRQSLGQGLEFLIYFQGNSAPDKSGLPSDRFSAERTGGSVSTLTIQRTQQEDSAVYLCASSPGGFGTQYFGPGTRLLVL.

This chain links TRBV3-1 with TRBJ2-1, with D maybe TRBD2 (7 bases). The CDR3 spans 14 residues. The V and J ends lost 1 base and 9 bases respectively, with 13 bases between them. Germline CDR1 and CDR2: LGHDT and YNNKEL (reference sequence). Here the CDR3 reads CASSQGEGEGEQFF. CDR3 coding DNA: TGTGCCAGCAGCCAAGGCGAGGGGGAGGGTGAGCAGTTCTTC.

CDR3 in amino acids: CAISFTGTSGRVADTQYF. In DNA, the CDR3 is TGTGCCATCAGTTTTACCGGGACTAGCGGGAGGGTGGCAGATACGCAGTATTTT. This sequence joins TRBV10-3 and TRBJ2-3; 16 bases align to TRBD2. The CDR3 extends over 18 amino acids. V lost 5 bases, J lost 4 bases, and 9 bases stayed unmatched. Germline values: CDR1 ENHRY, CDR2 SYGVKD.

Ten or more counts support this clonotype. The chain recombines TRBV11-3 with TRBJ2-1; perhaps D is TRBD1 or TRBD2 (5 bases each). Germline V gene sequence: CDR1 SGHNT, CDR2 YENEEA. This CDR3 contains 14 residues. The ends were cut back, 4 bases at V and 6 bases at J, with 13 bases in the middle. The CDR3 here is CASSSRKRGNEQFF. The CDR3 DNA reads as TGTGCCAGCAGCTCCCGGAAGAGGGGCAATGAGCAGTTCTTC.

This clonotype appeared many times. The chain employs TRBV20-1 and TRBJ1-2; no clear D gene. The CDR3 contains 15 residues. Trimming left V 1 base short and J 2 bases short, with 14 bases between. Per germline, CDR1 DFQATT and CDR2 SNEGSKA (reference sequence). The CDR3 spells CSARVLEGLNYGYTF. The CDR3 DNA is TGCAGTGCTAGAGTCCTCGAGGGCCTCAACTATGGCTACACCTTC.

CDR3 in DNA: TGCGCCAGCAGTAGAGACACAGATACGCAGTATTTT. Translation gives CASSRDTDTQYF. V usage is TRBV4-3 and J usage is TRBJ2-3; D call uncertain. The CDR3 covers 12 residues. The germline V and J ends were trimmed by 6 bases and 2 bases, with 6 bases remaining between them. The germline V gene encodes CDR1 LGHNA and CDR2 YSLEER.

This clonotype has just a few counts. Here the CDR3 reads CAPPGRNSYEQYF. The CDR3 DNA follows: TGTGCCCCTCCCGGGAGGAACTCCTACGAGCAGTACTTC. The chain recombines TRBV19 with TRBJ2-7, with 7 positions matching TRBD2. The CDR3 loop spans 13 amino acids. CDR1 is LNHDA, CDR2 SQIVND, per germline (reference sequence). V was clipped by 11 bases and J by 0 bases; unmatched bases: 7.

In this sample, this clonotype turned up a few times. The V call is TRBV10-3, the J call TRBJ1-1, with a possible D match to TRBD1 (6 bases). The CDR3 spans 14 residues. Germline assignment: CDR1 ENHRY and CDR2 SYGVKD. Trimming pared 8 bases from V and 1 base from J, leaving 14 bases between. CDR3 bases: TGTGCCATCCGGTTGACAGGCTCGAACACTGAAGCTTTCTTT. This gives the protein CAIRLTGSNTEAFF.

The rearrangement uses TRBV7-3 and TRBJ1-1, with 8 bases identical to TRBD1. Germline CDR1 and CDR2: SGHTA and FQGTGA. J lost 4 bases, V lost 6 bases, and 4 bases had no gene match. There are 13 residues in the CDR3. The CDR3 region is CASRKQGVTEAFF. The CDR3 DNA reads TGTGCCAGCAGGAAACAGGGGGTCACTGAAGCTTTCTTT. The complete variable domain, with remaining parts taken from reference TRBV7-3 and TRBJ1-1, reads GAGVSQTPSNKVTEKGKYVELRCDPISGHTALYWYRQSLGQGPEFLIYFQGTGAADDSGLPNDRFFAVRPEGSVSTLKIQRTERGDSAVYLCASRKQGVTEAFFGQGTRLTVV.

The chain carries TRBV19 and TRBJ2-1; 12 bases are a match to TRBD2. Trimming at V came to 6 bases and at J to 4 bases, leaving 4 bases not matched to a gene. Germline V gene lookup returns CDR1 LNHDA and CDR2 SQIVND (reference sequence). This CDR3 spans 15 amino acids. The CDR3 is CASRTTSGGYNEQFF. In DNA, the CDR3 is TGTGCCAGTAGGACGACTAGCGGGGGTTACAATGAGCAGTTCTTC.

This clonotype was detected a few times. The CDR3 loop reads CASSPAPRDSAYGYTF. The CDR3 nucleotides read TGTGCCAGCTCCCCCGCCCCCCGGGACAGCGCCTATGGCTACACCTTC. This chain uses TRBV18 with TRBJ1-2, with 7 nucleotides matching TRBD1. The germline CDR1 and CDR2 sequences are KGHSH and LQKENI. The CDR3 has 16 residues. V was pared by 6 bases and J by 4 bases, with 14 bases of the junction left unmatched.

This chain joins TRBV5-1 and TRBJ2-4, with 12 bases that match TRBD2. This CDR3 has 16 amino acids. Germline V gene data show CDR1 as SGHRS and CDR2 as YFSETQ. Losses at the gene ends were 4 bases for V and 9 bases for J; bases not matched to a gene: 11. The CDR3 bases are TGCGCCAGCAGCCCGGGGACTAGCGGGTTGATCGGCATTCAGTACTTC. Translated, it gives CASSPGTSGLIGIQYF. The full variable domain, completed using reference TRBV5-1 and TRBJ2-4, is KAGVTQTPRYLIKTRGQQVTLSCSPISGHRSVSWYQQTPGQGLQFLFEYFSETQRNKGNFPGRFSGRQFSNSRSEMNVSTLELGDSALYLCASSPGTSGLIGIQYFGAGTRLSVL.

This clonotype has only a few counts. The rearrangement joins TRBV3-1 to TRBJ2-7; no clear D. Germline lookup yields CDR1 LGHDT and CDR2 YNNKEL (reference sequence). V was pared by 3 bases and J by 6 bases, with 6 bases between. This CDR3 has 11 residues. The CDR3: CASSHGPEQYF. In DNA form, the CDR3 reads TGTGCCAGCAGCCACGGGCCCGAGCAGTACTTC.